This T cell receptor beta chain was captured in a study of T cell repertoires in cytomegalovirus infection. Study context: Recently described HLA-C-restricted plus well-studied HLA-B-restricted CMV epitopes were used. Public TCR beta signatures indicated both CMV infection and matching HLA type. Points from the study as a whole: CMV carriers with the relevant HLA were identified by cumulative public TCR beta family frequency. CMV-specific TCR beta clonotypes restricted by HLA-C were the ones dominating the ex vivo response.

Details on this clonotype: What it binds is unknown.

Using its own MiXCR run on the reads, TCRdb lists one record per CDR3 protein. The sample contains about 180,000 distinct CDR3 sequences, about 20% of which appear only once. The CDR3 runs 14 residues. Germline values: CDR1 SNHLY, CDR2 FYNNEI. Deletions cut 1 base from V and 3 bases from J, with 9 bases between. The sequencing here drew on CD8+ T cells from cultured PBMCs, taken from culture after CMV antigen stimulation. This receptor was taken from a human donor in good health (CMV status not recorded). Some clones in this sample may be carry-over from other donors' samples. The chain links TRBV2 to TRBJ1-1, with D uncertain. In DNA, the CDR3 is TGTGCCAGCAGTGAAGGCAGATGGTACACTGAAGCTTTCTTT. Translation gives CASSEGRWYTEAFF.